The entry below describes one TCR beta chain. This specimen belongs to a study of blood T cell repertoires in COVID-19. Residents of around 24 US areas, aged roughly 18 to 89 years, made up the participants. Before being deemed recovered, Cohort 3 donors had two negative PCRs, clearance, or symptom resolution. Per the study methods: Amplification from reference gene primers served as the basis for estimated nucleated cell counts. Clones were read by immunoSEQ multiplex PCR, and TCRdb kept only the in-frame ones, dropping some. V and J calls and clone size are those listed in that table; D and trimming were worked out from the DNA. The sample yields almost 65,000 clones, about 88% seen once. The sample comprised PBMCs or T cells enriched from blood (not recorded which). The sequence was obtained from a woman aged 35 to 49 who had recovered from COVID-19.

CDR3 sequence reads: CASSEGRVGEKLFF. CDR3 bases: TGCGCCAGCAGTGAGGGCAGGGTAGGAGAAAAACTGTTTTTT. The V gene is TRBV10-2, the J gene TRBJ1-4, with a weak D call TRBD1 (5 bases). Germline CDR1 WSHSY, CDR2 SAAADI. This CDR3 region has 14 residues. Trimming removed 2 bases from V and 8 bases from J, with 12 bases in between.